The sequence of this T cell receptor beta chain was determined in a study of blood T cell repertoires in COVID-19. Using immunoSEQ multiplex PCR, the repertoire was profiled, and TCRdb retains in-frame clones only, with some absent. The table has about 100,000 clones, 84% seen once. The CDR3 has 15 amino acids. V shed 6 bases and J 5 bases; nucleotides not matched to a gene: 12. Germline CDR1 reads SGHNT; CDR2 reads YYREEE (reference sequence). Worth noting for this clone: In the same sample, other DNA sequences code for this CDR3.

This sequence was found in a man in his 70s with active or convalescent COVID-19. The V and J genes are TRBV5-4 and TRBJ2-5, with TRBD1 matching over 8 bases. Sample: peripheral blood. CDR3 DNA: TGTGCCAGCACCCAGGACAGGGCCCGGGCGGAGACCCAGTACTTC. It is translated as CASTQDRARAETQYF.